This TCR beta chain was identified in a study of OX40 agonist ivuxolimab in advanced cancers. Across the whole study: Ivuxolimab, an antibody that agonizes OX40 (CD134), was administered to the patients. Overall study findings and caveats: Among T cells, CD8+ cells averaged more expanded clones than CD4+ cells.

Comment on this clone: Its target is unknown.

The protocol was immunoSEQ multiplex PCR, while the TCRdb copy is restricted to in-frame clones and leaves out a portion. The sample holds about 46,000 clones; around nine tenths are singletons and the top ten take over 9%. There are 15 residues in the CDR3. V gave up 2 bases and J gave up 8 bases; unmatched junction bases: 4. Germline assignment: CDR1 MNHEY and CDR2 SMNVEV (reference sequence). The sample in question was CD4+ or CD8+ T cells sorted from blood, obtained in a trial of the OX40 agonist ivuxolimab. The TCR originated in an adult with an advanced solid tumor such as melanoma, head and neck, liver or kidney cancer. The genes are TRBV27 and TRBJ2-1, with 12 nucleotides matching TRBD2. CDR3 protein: CASSLVLAGGDEQFF. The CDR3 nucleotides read TGTGCCAGCAGTTTAGTCCTAGCGGGGGGGGATGAGCAGTTCTTC.